This T cell receptor beta chain was found in a study of T-cell reconstitution after alpha-beta-depleted transplantation in children. This clonotype was picked up many times. Its cognate antigen is unknown. Study results and caveats: From newly produced T cells came most of the T-cell counts and diversity one year after transplant. Approximately two months post-transplant, alpha-beta T cells reportedly originated from several hundred expanded graft clones. From surviving recipient T cells and thymic progenitors came the high day-60 TCRbeta diversity observed in some patients.

A library of TCRbeta sequences, prepared with unique molecular identifiers, was generated. TCRdb fed the PCR reads into MiXCR, producing one record per CDR3 protein. The sample consists of 15,000 to 20,000 distinct CDR3 sequences, 4.5% to 6% of them appearing once. The sample in question was PBMCs, obtained before TCRalphabeta/CD19-depleted stem cell transplant. The receptor comes from a boy aged 10-17 years with acute lymphoblastic leukemia, due to receive a stem cell transplant.

Here the CDR3 reads CASSLARGNKKLFF. CDR3 in DNA: TGTGCCAGCAGCCTAGCCCGAGGGAATAAAAAACTGTTTTTT. The chain couples TRBV11-2 to TRBJ1-4; D unclear. Trimming took 5 bases from V and 9 from J, leaving 16 bases between them. Per the germline V gene, CDR1 is SGHAT and CDR2 is FQNNGV. The CDR3 consists of 14 residues.